Listed here is a single TCR beta chain. The antigen remains undetermined. The CDR3 consists of 14 residues. This sample is drawn from a study of cytomegalovirus exposure and HLA in healthy donors. Findings and limits, study-wide: A prior analysis recorded that most TCR beta V segments were productive about 90% or about 30% of the time.

The PCR employed 60 Vbeta primers together with 13 Jbeta primers. Profiling relied on immunoSEQ multiplex PCR, and the TCRdb table lists in-frame clones only, not all of them. Found here are about 150,000 clones, around 86% of them singletons; the top ten hold around 7.8%. This chain links TRBV12-2 with TRBJ2-7; TRBD1 was called by the table and not checked on the DNA. TRBV12-2 is a documented pseudogene. The sequencing sample was made of PBMCs. The receptor was isolated from a woman between 50 and 59 years old in good health and CMV-seropositive. The CDR3 nucleotides are TGTGCAAGTCGCTTAACCGGGACAGCTTCCTCGCAGTACTTC. It specifies CASRLTGTASSQYF.